Listed below are T cell receptor beta chains from one sample, sequenced in a study of shared clonotypes between healthy human individuals. Method: immunoSEQ multiplex PCR; TCRdb's copy keeps in-frame clones and lacks some. The data show millions of clones, approximately 93% seen once. The specimen was naive CD4+ T cells from PBMCs. The origin of the receptors is a man in his late teens or twenties in good health. Some clones in this sample may be carry-over from other donors' samples. Each CDR3 is given with its conserved first and last residue. Fields, in order: V gene, D gene, J gene, clone size, CDR3 DNA, CDR3 protein. A D gene is named only where the DNA matches it firmly. Rows give clone size only sometimes, using once, few, many, or a class for an expanded clone.

V gene: TRBV5-1
D gene: NA
J gene: TRBJ1-3
clone size: NA
CDR3 DNA: TGCGCCAGCAGCTTGGGGGAAGGAAACACCATATATTTT
CDR3 protein: CASSLGEGNTIYF

V gene: TRBV21-1
D gene: NA
J gene: TRBJ2-4
clone size: NA
CDR3 DNA: TGTGCCAGCAGCAGACTCAAGCCCCGGGCCAAAAACATTCAGTACTTC
CDR3 protein: CASSRLKPRAKNIQYF

V gene: TRBV7-2
D gene: NA
J gene: TRBJ1-2
clone size: NA
CDR3 DNA: TGTGCCAGCAGCCTAAGAGAGAACTATGGCTACACCTTC
CDR3 protein: CASSLRENYGYTF

V gene: TRBV4-1
D gene: TRBD2
J gene: TRBJ2-1
clone size: NA
CDR3 DNA: TGCGCCAGCAGCCAAACTCGTCTAGCGGGAGGGGAAAGGCACAATGAGCAGTTCTTC
CDR3 protein: CASSQTRLAGGERHNEQFF

V gene: TRBV6-1
D gene: NA
J gene: TRBJ2-7
clone size: NA
CDR3 DNA: TGTGCCAGCAGGTTTCACGGGGTGAGCTACGAGCAGTACTTC
CDR3 protein: CASRFHGVSYEQYF

V gene: TRBV27
D gene: NA
J gene: TRBJ1-2
clone size: NA
CDR3 DNA: TGTGCCAGCAGTCCTTCACAGGGCTATGGCTACACCTTC
CDR3 protein: CASSPSQGYGYTF

V gene: TRBV19
D gene: NA
J gene: TRBJ2-5
clone size: NA
CDR3 DNA: TGTGCCAGTAGTAGACTTGGACACTCCCAAGAGACCCAGTACTTC
CDR3 protein: CASSRLGHSQETQYF

V gene: TRBV11-2
D gene: TRBD1
J gene: TRBJ1-4
clone size: NA
CDR3 DNA: TGTGCCAGCAGCCAGGGACAGGGCGAGGAAAAACTGTTTTTT
CDR3 protein: CASSQGQGEEKLFF

V gene: TRBV18
D gene: NA
J gene: TRBJ1-3
clone size: NA
CDR3 DNA: TGTGCCAGCTCACCACCGTTAGGACAGCCTAACTCTGGAAACACCATATATTTT
CDR3 protein: CASSPPLGQPNSGNTIYF

V gene: TRBV2
D gene: TRBD1
J gene: TRBJ2-2
clone size: NA
CDR3 DNA: TGTGCCAGCAGGGGACAGGAGTTTAGAACTGGGGAGCTGTTTTTT
CDR3 protein: CASRGQEFRTGELFF

V gene: TRBV4-2
D gene: NA
J gene: TRBJ2-7
clone size: NA
CDR3 DNA: TGTGCCAGCAGCCAAGGGGTAACCTACGAGCAGTACTTC
CDR3 protein: CASSQGVTYEQYF

V gene: TRBV29-1
D gene: TRBD2
J gene: TRBJ2-5
clone size: NA
CDR3 DNA: TGCAGCGGGGGAGTAGCGGGAGAGGAGACCCAGTACTTC
CDR3 protein: CSGGVAGEETQYF

V gene: TRBV7-2
D gene: TRBD2
J gene: TRBJ2-3
clone size: NA
CDR3 DNA: TGTGCCAGCAGCCTTCCCCACTCGACTAGCGCCTTAGATACGCAGTATTTT
CDR3 protein: CASSLPHSTSALDTQYF

V gene: TRBV5-1
D gene: TRBD2
J gene: TRBJ2-7
clone size: NA
CDR3 DNA: TGCGCCAGCAGCATTAGCGGGGGAACCTACGAGCAGTACTTC
CDR3 protein: CASSISGGTYEQYF

V gene: TRBV28
D gene: TRBD2
J gene: TRBJ2-5
clone size: NA
CDR3 DNA: TGTGCCAGCAGTCGACGTAGCGGGAGCCCCCCCGAGACCCAGTACTTC
CDR3 protein: CASSRRSGSPPETQYF

V gene: TRBV19
D gene: NA
J gene: TRBJ2-5
clone size: NA
CDR3 DNA: TGTGCCAGTAGTATGGAGGGGTCAAAAGAGACCCAGTACTTC
CDR3 protein: CASSMEGSKETQYF

V gene: TRBV28
D gene: NA
J gene: TRBJ2-5
clone size: NA
CDR3 DNA: TGTGCCAGCAGTCCCCAAGGTTGGGGGCGGGAGACCCAGTACTTC
CDR3 protein: CASSPQGWGRETQYF

V gene: TRBV7-2
D gene: TRBD2
J gene: TRBJ2-1
clone size: NA
CDR3 DNA: TGTGCCAGCAGCCTCCGGGCGGGAGGAACCAATGAGCAGTTCTTC
CDR3 protein: CASSLRAGGTNEQFF

V gene: TRBV2
D gene: TRBD1
J gene: TRBJ1-2
clone size: NA
CDR3 DNA: TGTGCCAGCAGTATCACAGGGGACTATGGCTACACCTTC
CDR3 protein: CASSITGDYGYTF

V gene: TRBV19
D gene: NA
J gene: TRBJ2-6
clone size: once
CDR3 DNA: TGTGCCAGTAGTGCCACCCTTAGGATCTCTGGGGCCAACGTCCTGACTTTC
CDR3 protein: CASSATLRISGANVLTF

V gene: TRBV30
D gene: TRBD1
J gene: TRBJ1-1
clone size: NA
CDR3 DNA: TGTGCCTGGAGCGTTTACAGGGGGGGGACTAACACTGAAGCTTTCTTT
CDR3 protein: CAWSVYRGGTNTEAFF

V gene: TRBV18
D gene: NA
J gene: TRBJ2-7
clone size: NA
CDR3 DNA: TGTGCCAGCTCACCTGGGATCTCCTACGAGCAGTACTTC
CDR3 protein: CASSPGISYEQYF

V gene: TRBV28
D gene: NA
J gene: TRBJ2-1
clone size: NA
CDR3 DNA: TGTGCCAGCAGTTTCTCCTCCTACAATGAGCAGTTCTTC
CDR3 protein: CASSFSSYNEQFF

V gene: TRBV4-1
D gene: NA
J gene: TRBJ1-1
clone size: once
CDR3 DNA: TGCGCCAGCAGCCGTGACCCGAAGGGGAACACTGAAGCTTTCTTT
CDR3 protein: CASSRDPKGNTEAFF

V gene: TRBV6-6
D gene: NA
J gene: TRBJ2-2
clone size: NA
CDR3 DNA: TGTGCCAGCAGCCCACTGATAGACACCGGGGAGCTGTTTTTT
CDR3 protein: CASSPLIDTGELFF

V gene: TRBV18
D gene: NA
J gene: TRBJ1-3
clone size: NA
CDR3 DNA: TGTGCCAGCTCACAGGACATCACCTCAAACACCATATATTTT
CDR3 protein: CASSQDITSNTIYF

V gene: TRBV27
D gene: NA
J gene: TRBJ1-5
clone size: once
CDR3 DNA: TGTGCCAGCAGTGGGTACGGCAATCAGCCCCAGCATTTT
CDR3 protein: CASSGYGNQPQHF

V gene: TRBV19
D gene: NA
J gene: TRBJ2-3
clone size: NA
CDR3 DNA: TGTGCCAGTACCAATAGGGGGACTAGCACAGATACGCAGTATTTT
CDR3 protein: CASTNRGTSTDTQYF

V gene: TRBV4-3
D gene: TRBD1
J gene: TRBJ1-3
clone size: NA
CDR3 DNA: TGCGCCAGCAGCCAAGATCCCCAGGGGGCGACCTCTGGAAACACCATATATTTT
CDR3 protein: CASSQDPQGATSGNTIYF

V gene: TRBV7-9
D gene: TRBD1
J gene: TRBJ2-1
clone size: NA
CDR3 DNA: TGTGCCAGCAGCTTAGCCGACAGGGGTCTCAATGAGCAGTTCTTC
CDR3 protein: CASSLADRGLNEQFF

V gene: TRBV25-1
D gene: NA
J gene: TRBJ2-7
clone size: NA
CDR3 DNA: TGTGCCAGCAGTGACGGATCACGCTACGAGCAGTACTTC
CDR3 protein: CASSDGSRYEQYF

V gene: TRBV5-1
D gene: TRBD2
J gene: TRBJ2-7
clone size: NA
CDR3 DNA: TGCGCCAGCAGCTTGAGCGGGGGCTCCTACGAGCAGTACTTC
CDR3 protein: CASSLSGGSYEQYF

V gene: TRBV5-4
D gene: NA
J gene: TRBJ1-2
clone size: once
CDR3 DNA: TGTGCCAGCAGCTCACAGGGAGTTTATGGCTACACCTTC
CDR3 protein: CASSSQGVYGYTF

V gene: TRBV5-6
D gene: NA
J gene: TRBJ2-7
clone size: NA
CDR3 DNA: TGTGCCAGCAGCTTGAGGGGCGAGCAGTACTTC
CDR3 protein: CASSLRGEQYF

V gene: TRBV5-1
D gene: NA
J gene: TRBJ2-3
clone size: once
CDR3 DNA: TGCGCCAGCAGCACAACGGGGGCCGGCACAGATACGCAGTATTTT
CDR3 protein: CASSTTGAGTDTQYF

V gene: TRBV9
D gene: NA
J gene: TRBJ2-3
clone size: NA
CDR3 DNA: TGTGCCAGCAGCGTATCCGGCCGGACAGATACGCAGTATTTT
CDR3 protein: CASSVSGRTDTQYF

V gene: TRBV14
D gene: NA
J gene: TRBJ1-1
clone size: NA
CDR3 DNA: TGTGCCAGCAGCCACCAAATGGGGTACACTGAAGCTTTCTTT
CDR3 protein: CASSHQMGYTEAFF

V gene: TRBV28
D gene: NA
J gene: TRBJ2-4
clone size: NA
CDR3 DNA: TGTGCCAGCAGGGAGGGTACCCTAGCCAAAAACATTCAGTACTTC
CDR3 protein: CASREGTLAKNIQYF

V gene: TRBV6-5
D gene: NA
J gene: TRBJ1-5
clone size: NA
CDR3 DNA: TGTGCCAGCAGACTTGACAGCAATCAGCCCCAGCATTTT
CDR3 protein: CASRLDSNQPQHF

V gene: TRBV4-1
D gene: TRBD2
J gene: TRBJ2-3
clone size: NA
CDR3 DNA: TGCGCCAGCAGCCCTACAGCGGGAGACCATCTCACAGATACGCAGTATTTT
CDR3 protein: CASSPTAGDHLTDTQYF

V gene: TRBV6-5
D gene: NA
J gene: TRBJ1-2
clone size: NA
CDR3 DNA: TGTGCCAGCAGTAGCCGACGAGGTGGCTACACCTTC
CDR3 protein: CASSSRRGGYTF

V gene: TRBV29-1
D gene: TRBD1
J gene: TRBJ1-2
clone size: NA
CDR3 DNA: TGCAGCGTTGAACGGCGACAGGGGAAAGGAGGGATCATCTATGGCTACACCTTC
CDR3 protein: CSVERRQGKGGIIYGYTF

V gene: TRBV5-8
D gene: NA
J gene: TRBJ1-2
clone size: NA
CDR3 DNA: TGTGCCAGCAGCTTGGTTGTCCGGGCCCTTGGCTACACCTTC
CDR3 protein: CASSLVVRALGYTF

V gene: TRBV28
D gene: TRBD2
J gene: TRBJ2-3
clone size: NA
CDR3 DNA: TGTGCCAGCAGTCCCGGGACTAGCGGGAGGGCCCTCGCAGATACGCAGTATTTT
CDR3 protein: CASSPGTSGRALADTQYF

V gene: TRBV30
D gene: NA
J gene: TRBJ2-2
clone size: NA
CDR3 DNA: TGTGCCTGGATTTCAGGGTTCACCGGGGAGCTGTTTTTT
CDR3 protein: CAWISGFTGELFF

V gene: TRBV29-1
D gene: NA
J gene: TRBJ2-3
clone size: NA
CDR3 DNA: TGCAGCGTTGAAGCGGTTCTAACAGATACGCAGTATTTT
CDR3 protein: CSVEAVLTDTQYF

V gene: TRBV7-2
D gene: TRBD2
J gene: TRBJ2-3
clone size: NA
CDR3 DNA: TGTGCCAGCAGCCCCCCAGGACTAGCGGGGGTGGGAGATACGCAGTATTTT
CDR3 protein: CASSPPGLAGVGDTQYF

V gene: TRBV7-8
D gene: NA
J gene: TRBJ2-5
clone size: NA
CDR3 DNA: TGTGCCAGCAGCTTTATCAGGGCAACCGTTCGTGAAGAGACCCAGTACTTC
CDR3 protein: CASSFIRATVREETQYF

V gene: TRBV5-1
D gene: NA
J gene: TRBJ1-4
clone size: NA
CDR3 DNA: TGCGCCAGCAGCTTGTCCGGGGGTACGGAAAAACTGTTTTTT
CDR3 protein: CASSLSGGTEKLFF

V gene: TRBV5-1
D gene: NA
J gene: TRBJ1-3
clone size: NA
CDR3 DNA: TGCGCCAGCAGCTTATATGCCGGGGGCCCTGGAAACACCATATATTTT
CDR3 protein: CASSLYAGGPGNTIYF

V gene: TRBV19
D gene: NA
J gene: TRBJ2-1
clone size: NA
CDR3 DNA: TGTGCCAGTAGTAGGCCTAAAAGCTCCTACAATGAGCAGTTCTTC
CDR3 protein: CASSRPKSSYNEQFF

V gene: TRBV7-2
D gene: NA
J gene: TRBJ1-1
clone size: NA
CDR3 DNA: TGTGCCAGCAGCTTAGGAGGTGCGGTCCTTGAAGCTTTCTTT
CDR3 protein: CASSLGGAVLEAFF